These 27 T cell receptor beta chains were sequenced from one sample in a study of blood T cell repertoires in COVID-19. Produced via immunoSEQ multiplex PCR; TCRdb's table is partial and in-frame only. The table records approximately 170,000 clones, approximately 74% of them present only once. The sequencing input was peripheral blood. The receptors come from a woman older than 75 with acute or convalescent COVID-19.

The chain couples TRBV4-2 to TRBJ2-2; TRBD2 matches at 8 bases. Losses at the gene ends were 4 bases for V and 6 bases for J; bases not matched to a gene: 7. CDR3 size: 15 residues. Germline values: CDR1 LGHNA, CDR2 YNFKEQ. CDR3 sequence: CASSRAGVLAGELFF. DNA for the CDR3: TGTGCCAGCAGCCGAGCGGGAGTCTTAGCCGGGGAGCTGTTTTTT.

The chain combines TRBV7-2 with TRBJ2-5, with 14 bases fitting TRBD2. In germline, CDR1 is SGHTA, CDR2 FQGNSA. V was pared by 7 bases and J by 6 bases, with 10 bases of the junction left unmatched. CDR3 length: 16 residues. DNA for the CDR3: TGTGCCAGCACCCCGGGACTAGCGGGAGTGGCAAAGACCCAGTACTTC. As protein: CASTPGLAGVAKTQYF.

The CDR3 bases are TGCAGCGTTGACTTCGGAGGTACGCAGTATTTT. This encodes CSVDFGGTQYF. The V call is TRBV29-1, the J call TRBJ2-3; D may be TRBD2 (5 bases). CDR1 is SQVTM, CDR2 ANQGSEA, per germline. This CDR3 is 11 amino acids long. V was pared by 3 bases and J by 8 bases, with 9 bases between.

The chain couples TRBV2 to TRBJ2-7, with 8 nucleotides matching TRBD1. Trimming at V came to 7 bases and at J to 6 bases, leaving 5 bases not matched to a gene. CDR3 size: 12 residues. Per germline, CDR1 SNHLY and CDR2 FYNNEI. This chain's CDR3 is CASKDRGVEQYF. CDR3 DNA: TGTGCCAGCAAAGACAGGGGAGTCGAGCAGTACTTC.

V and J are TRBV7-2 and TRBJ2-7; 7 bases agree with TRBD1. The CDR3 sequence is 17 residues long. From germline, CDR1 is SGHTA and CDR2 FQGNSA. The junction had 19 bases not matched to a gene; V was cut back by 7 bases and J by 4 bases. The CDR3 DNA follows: TGTGCCAGCACCCTATCCCTCTACAGGGGTGGTTTTTACGAGCAGTACTTC. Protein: CASTLSLYRGGFYEQYF.

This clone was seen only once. This CDR3 reads CASSPGLTQSDEQFF. CDR3 coding DNA: TGCGCCAGCAGCCCTGGACTAACCCAATCCGATGAGCAGTTCTTC. The chain joins TRBV5-1 to TRBJ2-1, with D tentatively TRBD2 (6 bases). Trimming removed 4 bases at V and 8 bases at J, with 19 bases between. The CDR3 contains 15 residues. Looked up from germline, CDR1 is SGHRS and CDR2 is YFSETQ.

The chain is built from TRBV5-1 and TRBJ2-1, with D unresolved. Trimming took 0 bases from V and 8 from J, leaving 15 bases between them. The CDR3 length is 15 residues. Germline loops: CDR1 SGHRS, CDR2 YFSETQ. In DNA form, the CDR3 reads TGCGCCAGCAGCTTGGGGGTTACTACTATGGATGAGCAGTTCTTC. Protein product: CASSLGVTTMDEQFF.

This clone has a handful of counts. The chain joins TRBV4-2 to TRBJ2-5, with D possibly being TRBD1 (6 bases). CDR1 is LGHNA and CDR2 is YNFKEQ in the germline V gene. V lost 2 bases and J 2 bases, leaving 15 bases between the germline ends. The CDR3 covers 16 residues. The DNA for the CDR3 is TGTGCCAGCAGCCAATTCGCAACAGGGCGACAAGAGACCCAGTACTTC. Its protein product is CASSQFATGRQETQYF.

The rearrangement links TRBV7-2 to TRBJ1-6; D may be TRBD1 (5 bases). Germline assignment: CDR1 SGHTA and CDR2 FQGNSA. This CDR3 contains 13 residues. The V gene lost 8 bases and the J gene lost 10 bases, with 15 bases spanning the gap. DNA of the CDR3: TGTGCCAGCGGAATAGGGGTTCGCTCACCCCTCCACTTT. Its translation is CASGIGVRSPLHF.

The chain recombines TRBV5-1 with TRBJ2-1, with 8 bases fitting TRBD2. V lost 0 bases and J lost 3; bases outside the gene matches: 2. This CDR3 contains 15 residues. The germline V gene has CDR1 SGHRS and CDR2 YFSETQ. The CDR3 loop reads CASSLGLAFYNEQFF. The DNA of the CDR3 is TGCGCCAGCAGCTTGGGACTAGCGTTCTACAATGAGCAGTTCTTC.

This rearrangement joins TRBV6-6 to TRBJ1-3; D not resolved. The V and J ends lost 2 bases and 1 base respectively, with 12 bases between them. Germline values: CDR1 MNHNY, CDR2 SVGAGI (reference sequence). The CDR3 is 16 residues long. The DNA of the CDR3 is TGTGCCAGCAGTTACGGGCAGCTTTTTTCTGGAAACACCATATATTTT. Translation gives CASSYGQLFSGNTIYF.

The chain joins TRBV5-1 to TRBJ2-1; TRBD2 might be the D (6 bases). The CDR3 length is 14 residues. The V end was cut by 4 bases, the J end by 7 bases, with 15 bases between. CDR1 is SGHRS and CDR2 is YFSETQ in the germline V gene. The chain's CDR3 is CASSRLGIKNEQFF. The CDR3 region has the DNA TGCGCCAGCAGCCGACTAGGGATTAAGAATGAGCAGTTCTTC.

CDR3 in DNA: TGTGCCAGCAGCCAAGAACTAGGAATTTATCAGCCCCAGCATTTT. Protein product: CASSQELGIYQPQHF. The chain recombines TRBV4-2 with TRBJ1-5; no clear D gene. Germline CDR1 LGHNA, CDR2 YNFKEQ. The CDR3 totals 15 residues. With 0 bases removed from V and 5 bases from J, the gap between germline ends came to 11 bases.

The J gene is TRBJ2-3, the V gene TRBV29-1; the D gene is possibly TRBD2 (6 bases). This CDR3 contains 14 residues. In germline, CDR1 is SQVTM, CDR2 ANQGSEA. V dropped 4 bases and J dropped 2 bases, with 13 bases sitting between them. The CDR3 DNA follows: TGCAGCGTTGTGGGAGCGGGTTCCACAGATACGCAGTATTTT. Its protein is CSVVGAGSTDTQYF.

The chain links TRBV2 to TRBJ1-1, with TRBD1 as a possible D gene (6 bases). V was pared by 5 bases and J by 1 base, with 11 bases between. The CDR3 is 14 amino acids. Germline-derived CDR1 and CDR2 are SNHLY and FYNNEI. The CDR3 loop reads CASSIDRTNTEAFF. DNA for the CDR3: TGTGCCAGCAGTATAGACAGGACGAACACTGAAGCTTTCTTT.

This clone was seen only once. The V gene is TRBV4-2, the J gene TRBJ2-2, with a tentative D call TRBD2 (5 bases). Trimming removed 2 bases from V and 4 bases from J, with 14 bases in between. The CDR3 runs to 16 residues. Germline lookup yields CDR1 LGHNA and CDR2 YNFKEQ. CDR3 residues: CASSQSSGTSTGELFF. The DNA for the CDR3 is TGTGCCAGCAGCCAATCCTCGGGAACTTCCACCGGGGAGCTGTTTTTT.

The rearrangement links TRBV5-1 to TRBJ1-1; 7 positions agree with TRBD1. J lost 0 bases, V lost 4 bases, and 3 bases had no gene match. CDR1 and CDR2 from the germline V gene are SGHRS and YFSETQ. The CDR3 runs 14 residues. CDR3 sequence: CASSPTGMNTEAFF. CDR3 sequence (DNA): TGCGCCAGCAGCCCGACAGGGATGAACACTGAAGCTTTCTTT.

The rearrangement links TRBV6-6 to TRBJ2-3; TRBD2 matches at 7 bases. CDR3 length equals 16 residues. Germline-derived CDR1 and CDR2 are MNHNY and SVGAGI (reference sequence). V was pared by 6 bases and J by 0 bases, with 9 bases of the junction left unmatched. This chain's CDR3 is CASSPPGGGSTDTQYF. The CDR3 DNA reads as TGTGCCAGCAGCCCCCCAGGCGGGGGTAGCACAGATACGCAGTATTTT.

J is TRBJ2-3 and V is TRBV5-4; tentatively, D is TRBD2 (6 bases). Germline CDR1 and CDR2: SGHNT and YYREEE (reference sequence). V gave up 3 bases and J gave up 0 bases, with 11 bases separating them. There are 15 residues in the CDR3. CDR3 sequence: CASSYGLASTDTQYF. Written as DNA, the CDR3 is TGTGCCAGCAGCTACGGGCTAGCGAGCACAGATACGCAGTATTTT.

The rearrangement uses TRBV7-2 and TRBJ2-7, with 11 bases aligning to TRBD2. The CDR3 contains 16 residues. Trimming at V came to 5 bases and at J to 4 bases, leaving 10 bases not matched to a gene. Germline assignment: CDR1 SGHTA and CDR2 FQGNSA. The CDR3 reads CASSTHSGRAGYEQYF. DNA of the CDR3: TGTGCCAGCAGCACCCATAGCGGGAGGGCCGGATACGAGCAGTACTTC.

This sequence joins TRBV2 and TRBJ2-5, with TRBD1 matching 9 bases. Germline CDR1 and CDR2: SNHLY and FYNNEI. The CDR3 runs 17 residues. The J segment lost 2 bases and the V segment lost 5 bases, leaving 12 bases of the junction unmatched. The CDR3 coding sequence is TGTGCCAGCAGTACCTACTTTACCGGACAGGGGCAAGAGACCCAGTACTTC. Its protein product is CASSTYFTGQGQETQYF.

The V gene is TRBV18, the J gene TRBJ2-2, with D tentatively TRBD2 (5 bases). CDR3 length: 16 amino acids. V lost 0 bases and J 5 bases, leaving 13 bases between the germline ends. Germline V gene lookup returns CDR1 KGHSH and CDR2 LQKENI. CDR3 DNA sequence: TGTGCCAGCTCACCACCCGAGCTAGCAGGAACCGGGGAGCTGTTTTTT. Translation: CASSPPELAGTGELFF.

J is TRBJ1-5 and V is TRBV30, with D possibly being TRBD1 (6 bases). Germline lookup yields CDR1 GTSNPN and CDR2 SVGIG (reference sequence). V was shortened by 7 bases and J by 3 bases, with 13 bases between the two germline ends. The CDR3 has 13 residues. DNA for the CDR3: TGTGCCTTATCTCGACAGGACAATCAGCCCCAGCATTTT. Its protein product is CALSRQDNQPQHF.

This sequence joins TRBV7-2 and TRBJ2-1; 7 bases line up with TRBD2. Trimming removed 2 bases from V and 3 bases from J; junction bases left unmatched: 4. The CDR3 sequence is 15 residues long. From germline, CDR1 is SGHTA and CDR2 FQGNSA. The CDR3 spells CASSLNAGVYNEQFF. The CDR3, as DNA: TGTGCCAGCAGCTTAAATGCGGGAGTCTACAATGAGCAGTTCTTC.

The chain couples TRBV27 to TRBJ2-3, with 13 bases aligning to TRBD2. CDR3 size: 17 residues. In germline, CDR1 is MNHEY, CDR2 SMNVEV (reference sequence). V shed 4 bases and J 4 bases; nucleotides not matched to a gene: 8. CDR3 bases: TGTGCCAGCAGTTATTCACTAGCGGGAGGGCCGGCAGATACGCAGTATTTT. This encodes CASSYSLAGGPADTQYF.

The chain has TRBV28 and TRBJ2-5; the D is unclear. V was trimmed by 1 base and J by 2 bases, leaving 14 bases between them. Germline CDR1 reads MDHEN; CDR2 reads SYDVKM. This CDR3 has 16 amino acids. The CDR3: CASSLFPNSIQETQYF. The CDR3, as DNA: TGTGCCAGCAGTTTATTTCCCAACAGTATACAAGAGACCCAGTACTTC.

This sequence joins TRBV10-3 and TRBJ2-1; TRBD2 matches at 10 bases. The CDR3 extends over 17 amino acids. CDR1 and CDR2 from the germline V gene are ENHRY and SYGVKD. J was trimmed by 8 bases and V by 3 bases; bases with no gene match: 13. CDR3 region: CAISDAVGSSGSYEQFF. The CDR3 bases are TGTGCCATCAGTGACGCCGTCGGTTCTAGCGGGAGCTATGAGCAGTTCTTC.